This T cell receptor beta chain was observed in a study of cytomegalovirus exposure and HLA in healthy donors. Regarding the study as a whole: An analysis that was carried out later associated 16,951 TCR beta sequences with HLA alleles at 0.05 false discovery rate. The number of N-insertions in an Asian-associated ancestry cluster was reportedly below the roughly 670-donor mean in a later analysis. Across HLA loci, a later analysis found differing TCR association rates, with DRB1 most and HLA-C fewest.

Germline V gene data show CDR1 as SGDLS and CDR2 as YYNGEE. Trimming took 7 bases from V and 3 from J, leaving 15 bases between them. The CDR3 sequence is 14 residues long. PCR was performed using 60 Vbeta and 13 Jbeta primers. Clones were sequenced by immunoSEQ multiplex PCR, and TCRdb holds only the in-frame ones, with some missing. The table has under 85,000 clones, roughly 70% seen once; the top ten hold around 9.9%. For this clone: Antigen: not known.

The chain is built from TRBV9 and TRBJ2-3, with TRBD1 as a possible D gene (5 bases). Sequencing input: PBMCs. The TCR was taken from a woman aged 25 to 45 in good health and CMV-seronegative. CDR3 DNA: TGTGCCAGCGGCAGGGCCTCAGGGACAGATACGCAGTATTTT. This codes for CASGRASGTDTQYF.